The T cell receptor beta chain under discussion was sequenced for a study of cytomegalovirus exposure and HLA in healthy donors. Overall study results and limits: Testing in vitro showed a few CMV-associated chains specific for CMV antigens.

Repertoires were generated with immunoSEQ multiplex PCR, while TCRdb's copy carries only in-frame clones and drops some. This table holds about 200,000 clones, 81% found once. This CDR3 has 15 amino acids. Germline assignment: CDR1 SEHNR and CDR2 FQNEAQ (reference sequence). Germline trimming cut 5 bases from V and 2 bases from J; bases unmatched to any gene: 4. Points on this clone: The antigen is undetermined.

The gene calls are TRBV7-9 and TRBJ2-1; 9 bases match TRBD1. Sequenced material: PBMCs. This clonotype was obtained from a woman younger than 45 in good health and CMV-seronegative. CDR3 sequence: CASSKGTGPYNEQFF. The CDR3 DNA is TGTGCCAGCAGCAAAGGGACAGGGCCCTACAATGAGCAGTTCTTC.